This T cell receptor (beta chain) was observed in a study of regulatory and conventional T cells in RAG deficiency. Notes on the study in general: In Omenn syndrome, Treg and Tconv repertoires overlapped >75%. Shannon entropy fell and Simpson indices rose in RAG-deficient patients.

As concerns this clone: Its antigen remains unidentified.

With V trimmed by 5 bases and J by 2 bases, 11 bases remained unmatched. The germline V gene encodes CDR1 SGHTA and CDR2 FQGTGA. This CDR3 contains 17 residues. The sorted conventional CD4+ T cells were CD25-low and CD127-high, with genomic DNA sequenced. Clones were sequenced by immunoSEQ multiplex PCR, and TCRdb holds only the in-frame ones, with some missing. The sample includes more than 35,000 clones, 90% seen only once; the top ten take around 0.5%. These data were also reused for a study on regulatory T cells. In that study: The PCR used 52 TRBV and 13 TRBJ primers. In patients, unique TRB V-J pairs were restricted and V/J usage skewed, especially in Tregs.

V usage is TRBV7-3 and J usage is TRBJ2-3; 9 bases map to TRBD2. This TCR was recovered from a human donor in good health. The sequencing input was CD4+ effector T cells sorted from blood. For the CDR3, the DNA is TGTGCCAGCAGCCCCCAGAGCGGGGGGCATTCCACAGATACGCAGTATTTT. Translation: CASSPQSGGHSTDTQYF.